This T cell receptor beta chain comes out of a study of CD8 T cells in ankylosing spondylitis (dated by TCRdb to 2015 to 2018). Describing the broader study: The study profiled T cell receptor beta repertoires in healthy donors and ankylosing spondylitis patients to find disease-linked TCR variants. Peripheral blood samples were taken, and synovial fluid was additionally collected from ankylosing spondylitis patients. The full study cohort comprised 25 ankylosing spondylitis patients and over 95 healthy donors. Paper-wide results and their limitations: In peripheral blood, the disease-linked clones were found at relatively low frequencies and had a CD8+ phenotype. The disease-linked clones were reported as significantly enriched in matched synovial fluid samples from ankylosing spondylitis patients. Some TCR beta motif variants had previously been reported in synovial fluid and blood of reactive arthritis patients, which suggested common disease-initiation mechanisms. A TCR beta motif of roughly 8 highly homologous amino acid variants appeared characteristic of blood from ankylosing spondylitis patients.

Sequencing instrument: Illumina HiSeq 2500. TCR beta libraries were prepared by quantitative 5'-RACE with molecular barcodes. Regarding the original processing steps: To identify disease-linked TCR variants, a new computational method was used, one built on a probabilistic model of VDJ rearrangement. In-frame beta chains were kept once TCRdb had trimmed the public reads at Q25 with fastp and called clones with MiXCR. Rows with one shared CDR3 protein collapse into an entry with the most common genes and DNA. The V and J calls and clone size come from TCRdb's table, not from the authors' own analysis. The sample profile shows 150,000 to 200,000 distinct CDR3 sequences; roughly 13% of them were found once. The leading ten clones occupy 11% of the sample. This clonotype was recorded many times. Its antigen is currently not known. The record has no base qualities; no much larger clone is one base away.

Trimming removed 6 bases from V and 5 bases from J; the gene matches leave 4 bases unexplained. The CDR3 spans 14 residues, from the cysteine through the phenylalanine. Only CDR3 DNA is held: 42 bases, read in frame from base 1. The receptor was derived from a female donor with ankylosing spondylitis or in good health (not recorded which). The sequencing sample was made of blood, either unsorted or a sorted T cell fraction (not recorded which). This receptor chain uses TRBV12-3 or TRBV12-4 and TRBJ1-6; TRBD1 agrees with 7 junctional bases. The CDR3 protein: CASSLDRDNSPLHF. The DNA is TGTGCCAGCAGCCTTGACAGGGATAATTCACCCCTCCACTTT.